This T cell receptor (beta chain) was identified in a study of blood T cell repertoires in COVID-19 (dated by TCRdb to about 2020). About the study as a whole: Samples from collaborators originated in the United States, Italy and Spain and spanned both the acute and convalescent phases of COVID-19. Deeply sampled blood TCRbeta repertoires from subjects exposed to, actively infected with, or recovered from COVID-19 were included in the dataset. The material from the prospective study consisted of cDNA or gDNA derived from T cells, B-cell-depleted T cells, or PBMCs. The samples were drawn from two sources: the first 160 participants of the ongoing ImmuneRACE study, and over 1,000 subjects contributed by 6 global collaborators. The repertoires were released in a freely available public database meant as a resource for research on the immune response to SARS-CoV-2. Sample metadata almost always included a de-identified subject ID, COVID-19 status, age in years and sex. Where available, HLA class I and class II types were obtained from metadata supplied by the sample provider rather than from assay-based typing.

Each collaborating institution followed its own protocols to collect whole blood in K2EDTA tubes. For TCRbeta analysis, collaborator samples were shipped as frozen whole blood, as isolated PBMCs, or as DNA extracted from either sample type. The paper as a whole reports these results and caveats: Clinical and demographic metadata were provided uncurated, with the amount varying by source and participant.

The immunoSEQ Assay, a bias-controlled multiplex PCR, was used to amplify TCRbeta CDR3 regions from genomic DNA. On the study's bioinformatics: Nucleated cell counts per sample were estimated from amplification of reference gene primers within the assay. To quantify the absolute abundance of each unique TCRbeta CDR3 rearrangement, sequence reads were collapsed and filtered. For each sample, productive Simpson clonality was calculated by taking the square root of Simpson's diversity index across productive rearrangements. TCRdb stores this immuneACCESS table with in-frame sequences only. Part of the clones is absent; in the studies checked, under half of the shortfall reflects unresolved V genes, and no reason is known for the rest. The DNA was the basis for D and trimming; V, J and clone size are from that table. For this sample there are 390,000 or so clones; 86% appear just once. The top ten clones comprise over 1.1% of the sample.

The CDR3 numbers 13 residues from cysteine through phenylalanine. This entry keeps only the CDR3 DNA: 39 bases, framed from base 1. V is pared back by 3 bases and J by 0 bases, with 6 bases lying between the germline termini. As regards this clone: The antigen it binds to is not known. No base quality information exists; no much larger clone differs at one position.

The receptor chain draws on TRBV12-3 or TRBV12-4 and TRBJ2-7; the D segment cannot be called with confidence. Sequencing used peripheral blood. This receptor was identified in a woman aged 25 to 39 with active or convalescent COVID-19. This receptor carries the CDR3 CASSLADSYEQYF. The nucleotides are TGTGCCAGCAGTTTGGCGGACTCCTACGAGCAGTACTTC.